The rows below give T cell receptor beta chains drawn from one sample of a study of STAT5B mutations in CD4+ large granular lymphocyte leukemia. Sequencing was performed with immunoSEQ multiplex PCR; in TCRdb, only in-frame clones are kept and a portion is missing. The sample holds 23,000 or so clones, just under 75% seen once. Sequencing was done on a sample of CD4+ T cells from blood buffy coats. These TCRs come from a human donor in good health. Each CDR3 is given without its conserved first and last residue. Some rows mark clone size as missing; the rest say once, few, many or name a class of expanded clone.

CDR3 length: 10
J gene: TRBJ1-1
V gene: TRBV5-4
clone size: few
CDR3 protein: ASRARDTEAF

CDR3 length: 9
J gene: TRBJ2-5
V gene: TRBV30
clone size: .
CDR3 protein: AWSELGTQY

CDR3 length: 16
J gene: TRBJ2-3
V gene: TRBV9
clone size: .
CDR3 protein: ASSVAIKRLGRTDTQY

CDR3 length: 9
J gene: TRBJ2-2
V gene: TRBV7-3
clone size: .
CDR3 protein: ASSYTGELF

CDR3 length: 15
J gene: TRBJ2-3
V gene: TRBV7-9
clone size: .
CDR3 protein: ASSPALGRGSTDTQY

CDR3 length: 13
J gene: TRBJ2-5
V gene: TRBV19
clone size: .
CDR3 protein: ASSIASRGGETQY

CDR3 length: 11
J gene: TRBJ2-1
V gene: TRBV5-1
clone size: once
CDR3 protein: ASSLGRGNEQF

CDR3 length: 15
J gene: TRBJ2-1
V gene: TRBV2
clone size: .
CDR3 protein: ASSELSGLAIWVEQF

CDR3 length: 10
J gene: TRBJ2-7
V gene: TRBV19
clone size: .
CDR3 protein: ASSPGSYEQY

CDR3 length: 12
J gene: TRBJ1-1
V gene: TRBV5-8
clone size: .
CDR3 protein: ASRRDSTHTEAF

CDR3 length: 11
J gene: TRBJ1-6
V gene: TRBV7-2
clone size: .
CDR3 protein: ASSEGLNSPLH

CDR3 length: 11
J gene: TRBJ2-7
V gene: TRBV27
clone size: .
CDR3 protein: ASSLMWGSGQY

CDR3 length: 12
J gene: TRBJ1-1
V gene: TRBV28
clone size: few
CDR3 protein: ASSPQGARTEAF

CDR3 length: 12
J gene: TRBJ1-5
V gene: TRBV18
clone size: .
CDR3 protein: ASSPDRDVWPQH

CDR3 length: 11
J gene: TRBJ1-1
V gene: TRBV16
clone size: .
CDR3 protein: ASSQGYNTEAF

CDR3 length: 13
J gene: TRBJ1-6
V gene: TRBV2
clone size: .
CDR3 protein: ASSEWGGENSPLH

CDR3 length: 15
J gene: TRBJ2-3
V gene: TRBV2
clone size: .
CDR3 protein: ASSVGGGGLLADTQY

CDR3 length: 12
J gene: TRBJ2-3
V gene: TRBV6-5
clone size: .
CDR3 protein: ASRRVGGTDTQY

CDR3 length: 9
J gene: TRBJ2-5
V gene: TRBV2
clone size: few
CDR3 protein: ASSDHETQY

CDR3 length: 10
J gene: TRBJ2-5
V gene: TRBV7-3
clone size: .
CDR3 protein: ASSALGETQY

CDR3 length: 9
J gene: TRBJ2-7
V gene: TRBV28
clone size: few
CDR3 protein: ASSTQHEQY

CDR3 length: 13
J gene: TRBJ1-5
V gene: TRBV28
clone size: .
CDR3 protein: ASTPSDRPNQPQH

CDR3 length: 12
J gene: TRBJ1-2
V gene: TRBV29-1
clone size: .
CDR3 protein: SVESWGGASGYT

CDR3 length: 12
J gene: TRBJ2-7
V gene: TRBV5-8
clone size: .
CDR3 protein: ASSLGRGVDEQY

CDR3 length: 11
J gene: TRBJ2-1
V gene: TRBV5-4
clone size: .
CDR3 protein: ASSLALAGEQF

CDR3 length: 12
J gene: TRBJ2-7
V gene: TRBV7-3
clone size: few
CDR3 protein: ASSPDRVGREQY